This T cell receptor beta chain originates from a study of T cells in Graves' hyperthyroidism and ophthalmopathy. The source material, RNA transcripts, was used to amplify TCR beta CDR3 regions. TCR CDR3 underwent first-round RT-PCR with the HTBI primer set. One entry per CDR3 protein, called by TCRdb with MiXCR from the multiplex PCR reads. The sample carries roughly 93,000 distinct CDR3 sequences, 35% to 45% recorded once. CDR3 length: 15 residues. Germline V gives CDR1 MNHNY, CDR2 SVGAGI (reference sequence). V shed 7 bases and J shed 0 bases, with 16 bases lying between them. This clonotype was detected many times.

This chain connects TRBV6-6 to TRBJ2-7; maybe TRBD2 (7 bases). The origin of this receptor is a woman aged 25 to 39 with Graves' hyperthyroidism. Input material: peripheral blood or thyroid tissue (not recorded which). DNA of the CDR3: TGTGCCAGCATTCCCCGCGGGGGCAGCTCCTACGAGCAGTACTTC. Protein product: CASIPRGGSSYEQYF.